This TCR beta chain was sequenced in a study of CXCR3-negative and CXCR3-positive naive CD8 T cells. Through 5' RACE with UMI labels, the TRB cDNA libraries were prepared. TCRdb reprocessed the 5' RACE reads and reports one entry per CDR3 protein, with no DNA. Listed are 75,000 or so distinct CDR3 sequences; roughly 1.6% falls within the top ten. The CDR3 has 13 amino acids. Germline V gene data show CDR1 as KGHDR and CDR2 as SFDVKD. The TCR was taken from a human donor in good health. Some clones in this sample may be carry-over from other donors' samples. Sequencing was carried out using naive CXCR3- CD8+ T cells from blood. Subset meaning: CD45RO-CCR7+CD27+CD95- naive CD8+ T cells lacking CXCR3 (TNR3-). The genes are TRBV24-1 and TRBJ2-1; TCRdb returns TRBD2, unconfirmable since there is no DNA. The CDR3 reads CATEPSGNNEQFF.